Presented here are 29 T cell receptor beta chains from one specimen sequenced in a study of T cells after yellow fever vaccination. TCRdb fed the 5' RACE reads into MiXCR, producing one record per CDR3 protein. This repertoire shows approximately 350,000 distinct CDR3 sequences, around a tenth found once; its top ten account for roughly a sixth. Sequenced here: PBMCs, sampled on the day of the first yellow fever vaccination. Source of these receptors: a man aged 18 to 30 who received the YFV17D yellow fever vaccine.

The V call is TRBV12-3 or TRBV12-4, the J call TRBJ2-1; TRBD2 matches 10 bases. This CDR3 has 15 amino acids. The ends lost 6 bases at V and 4 bases at J; junction bases unmatched: 6. The CDR3, as DNA: TGTGCCAGCAGCGGGGGACTAGCGCGGTACAATGAGCAGTTCTTC. The encoded protein is CASSGGLARYNEQFF.

In this sample, this clonotype turned up a few times. This chain joins TRBV2 and TRBJ2-5; 11 positions match TRBD2. J lost 7 bases, V lost 4 bases, and 5 bases had no gene match. The germline gives CDR1 SNHLY, CDR2 FYNNEI. The CDR3 is made up of 14 amino acids. CDR3 amino acids: CASSGTSGSRTQYF. CDR3 in DNA: TGTGCCAGCAGTGGGACTAGCGGGTCCAGGACCCAGTACTTC.

This clonotype was counted between two and nine times. The CDR3 protein is CASSWGQGSPLHF. The CDR3 region has the DNA TGCGCCAGCAGCTGGGGACAGGGGTCACCCCTCCACTTT. The chain employs TRBV5-1 and TRBJ1-6; TRBD1 matches at 10 bases. The CDR3 contains 13 residues. Germline CDR1 and CDR2: SGHRS and YFSETQ. Trimming cost V 3 bases and J 10 bases; bases outside gene matches: 1.

This clonotype has more than one count but fewer than ten. The chain carries TRBV3-1 and TRBJ2-1; TRBD2 agrees at 10 bases. Germline loops: CDR1 LGHDT, CDR2 YNNKEL (reference sequence). The CDR3 is 18 residues long. V was clipped by 0 bases and J by 7 bases; unmatched bases: 12. The CDR3, as DNA: TGTGCCAGCAGCCAAGATGTTATTTCTAGCGGGGGCGGAAATGAGCAGTTCTTC. Protein: CASSQDVISSGGGNEQFF.

The chain recombines TRBV20-1 with TRBJ2-1; 9 bases match TRBD2. The V gene end was trimmed by 5 bases and the J gene end by 10 bases; junction bases not matched to a gene: 15. This CDR3 is 15 amino acids long. Germline V gene lookup returns CDR1 DFQATT and CDR2 SNEGSKA (reference sequence). The chain's CDR3 is CSAGYAAGGTLEQFF. The DNA of the CDR3 is TGCAGTGCTGGGTACGCGGCGGGGGGGACCTTGGAGCAGTTCTTC.

This clonotype was observed a few times. V usage is TRBV20-1 and J usage is TRBJ2-5; a possible D gene is TRBD1 (5 bases). V shed 6 bases and J shed 1 base, with 12 bases lying between them. Germline loops: CDR1 DFQATT, CDR2 SNEGSKA (reference sequence). The CDR3 consists of 13 residues. The CDR3 nucleotides read TGCAGTGCCGACGGACAATTCCAAGAGACCCAGTACTTC. Protein product: CSADGQFQETQYF.

The V call is TRBV5-1, the J call TRBJ2-3; the D gene could be TRBD1 or TRBD2 (6 bases each). The CDR3 runs to 16 residues. V dropped 0 bases and J dropped 2 bases, with 13 bases sitting between them. From germline, CDR1 is SGHRS and CDR2 YFSETQ. As DNA, the CDR3 is TGCGCCAGCAGCTTGGGTCGGGGGCCAAACACAGATACGCAGTATTTT. Translated, it gives CASSLGRGPNTDTQYF.

This clonotype was picked up a small number of times. The V and J genes are TRBV18 and TRBJ2-3; D gene uncertain. The CDR3 spans 15 residues. V was clipped by 0 bases and J by 6 bases, with 13 bases between them. Germline CDR1 is KGHSH and CDR2 is LQKENI. The CDR3 DNA follows: TGTGCCAGCTCACCACCCGGGTTTCCTGGGGATACGCAGTATTTT. It codes for CASSPPGFPGDTQYF.

The chain employs TRBV5-1 and TRBJ2-2, with D tentatively TRBD2 (6 bases). Germline CDR1 reads SGHRS; CDR2 reads YFSETQ. With 7 bases removed from V and 7 bases from J, the gap between germline ends came to 14 bases. The CDR3 is 13 amino acids. CDR3 region: CASQWGERGELFF. CDR3 in DNA: TGCGCCAGCCAATGGGGGGAACGCGGGGAGCTGTTTTTT.

The chain employs TRBV4-1 and TRBJ1-3, with D possibly being TRBD1 (5 bases). Trimming removed 0 bases at V and 7 bases at J, with 13 bases between. Germline V gene data show CDR1 as MGHRA and CDR2 as YSYEKL. The CDR3 loop spans 15 amino acids. The CDR3 nucleotides read TGCGCCAGCAGCCAAGATCTATCAGGGTTTAACACCATATATTTT. As protein: CASSQDLSGFNTIYF.

CDR3 sequence: CSAIDRLAGYTDTQYF. CDR3 bases: TGCAGTGCTATAGACCGACTAGCGGGATACACAGATACGCAGTATTTT. The chain uses TRBV20-1 and TRBJ2-3; 11 positions agree with TRBD2. This CDR3 spans 16 amino acids. The ends lost 4 bases at V and 2 bases at J; junction bases unmatched: 8. Per germline, CDR1 DFQATT and CDR2 SNEGSKA (reference sequence).

J is TRBJ2-2 and V is TRBV5-1; no clear D. The CDR3 covers 15 residues. Trimming shortened V by 0 bases and J by 1 base, and 7 bases separated the two germline ends. Germline V CDR1 and CDR2: SGHRS, YFSETQ. The CDR3 loop is CASSLGRVNTGELFF. The CDR3 region has the DNA TGCGCCAGCAGCTTGGGTCGAGTGAACACCGGGGAGCTGTTTTTT.

This clonotype has more than one count but fewer than ten. This chain uses TRBV5-1 with TRBJ1-6; a weak D match, TRBD1 (5 bases). The germline V gene has CDR1 SGHRS and CDR2 YFSETQ. The V end was cut by 4 bases, the J end by 7 bases, with 18 bases between. The CDR3 is made up of 16 amino acids. The CDR3 DNA reads TGCGCCAGCAGCCAGTTATCGACAGAAGAAAATTCACCCCTCCACTTT. This encodes CASSQLSTEENSPLHF.

This rearrangement joins TRBV12-3 or TRBV12-4 to TRBJ2-3; TRBD1 agrees at 7 bases. V lost 4 bases to trimming and J lost 1 base; unmatched junction nucleotides: 8. The CDR3 covers 16 residues. This CDR3 reads CASSSPLGQGTDTQYF. The CDR3 DNA is TGTGCCAGCAGTTCCCCCCTAGGACAGGGCACAGATACGCAGTATTTT.

This clonotype was counted only a few times. The chain recombines TRBV7-9 with TRBJ1-1; possibly TRBD1 for D (6 bases). This CDR3 is 14 amino acids long. The germline V and J ends were trimmed by 5 bases and 1 base, with 11 bases remaining between them. Germline loops: CDR1 SEHNR, CDR2 FQNEAQ (reference sequence). CDR3 sequence (DNA): TGTGCCAGCAGCGTCAAGACAGGGAACACTGAAGCTTTCTTT. Translating it yields CASSVKTGNTEAFF.

The chain carries TRBV20-1 and TRBJ2-1, with D perhaps TRBD2 (5 bases). V was shortened by 4 bases and J by 13 bases, with 17 bases between the two germline ends. The CDR3 length is 12 residues. Germline lookup yields CDR1 DFQATT and CDR2 SNEGSKA (reference sequence). This CDR3 is CSATILLGTQFF. The CDR3 nucleotides read TGCAGTGCTACGATCCTACTAGGTACTCAGTTCTTC.

This rearrangement joins TRBV6-6 to TRBJ1-4; maybe TRBD1 (5 bases). This CDR3 is built from 13 residues. In germline, CDR1 is MNHNY, CDR2 SVGAGI (reference sequence). CDR3 nucleotide sequence: TGTGCAACACAGGCGCGGTCTTATGAAAAACTGTTTTTT. Translated, it gives CATQARSYEKLFF.

The sample holds a few counts of this clonotype. The V gene is TRBV5-5, the J gene TRBJ1-1, with a possible D match to TRBD1 (5 bases). CDR1 and CDR2 (germline): SGHKS, YYEKEE (reference sequence). Trimming pared 0 bases from V and 3 bases from J, leaving 15 bases between. The CDR3 runs 16 residues. Here the CDR3 reads CASSLGGGFWHTEAFF. CDR3 sequence (DNA): TGTGCCAGCAGCTTGGGGGGGGGTTTCTGGCACACTGAAGCTTTCTTT.

In its sample, this clonotype was seen a few times. V and J are TRBV20-1 and TRBJ1-5, with D unclear. The V and J ends lost 0 bases and 7 bases respectively, with 13 bases between them. The CDR3 extends over 14 amino acids. CDR1 and CDR2 from the germline V gene are DFQATT and SNEGSKA (reference sequence). For the CDR3, the DNA is TGCAGTGCTAGAGATGGCGCTGCGGTGCAGCCCCAGCATTTT. Translated, it gives CSARDGAAVQPQHF.

This clonotype was seen a few times. The chain has TRBV1 and TRBJ2-3; TRBD1, the table's D call, lacks a check against the DNA. TRBV1 is a recognized pseudogene. The CDR3 is made up of 18 amino acids. The CDR3 region is CTSSQETVEPRAIDTQYF. In nucleotides, the CDR3 is TGCACCAGCAGCCAAGAAACGGTGGAACCCCGGGCGATAGATACGCAGTATTTT.

This clonotype was counted between two and nine times. The chain combines TRBV12-3 or TRBV12-4 with TRBJ1-6, with 9 bases fitting TRBD1. CDR3 length: 14 residues. V shed 4 bases and J 10 bases; nucleotides not matched to a gene: 5. CDR3 sequence (DNA): TGTGCCAGCAGTTCAGGACAGGGGAGATCACCCCTCCACTTT. Protein product: CASSSGQGRSPLHF.

This clonotype showed up many times. The V call is TRBV5-1, the J call TRBJ2-5; 8 bases agree with TRBD1. V trimming: 4 bases; J trimming: 2 bases; junction bases outside the gene matches: 1. Germline V lookup: CDR1 SGHRS, CDR2 YFSETQ. The CDR3 runs to 13 residues. Written as DNA, the CDR3 is TGCGCCAGCAGCCAGGGGGCTCAAGAGACCCAGTACTTC. Protein: CASSQGAQETQYF.

This chain joins TRBV5-1 and TRBJ1-6, with D tentatively TRBD1 (6 bases). The CDR3 extends over 15 amino acids. V was pared by 0 bases and J by 7 bases, with 11 bases between. Germline lookup yields CDR1 SGHRS and CDR2 YFSETQ. CDR3 bases: TGCGCCAGCAGCTTGGTACCGGGGGCGAATTCACCCCTCCACTTT. The encoded protein is CASSLVPGANSPLHF.

This clonotype showed up many times. The V gene is TRBV5-1, the J gene TRBJ2-1; either TRBD1 or TRBD2 may fit D (6 bases each). This CDR3 is built from 16 residues. V lost 4 bases and J 4 bases, leaving 18 bases between the germline ends. The germline V gene has CDR1 SGHRS and CDR2 YFSETQ. Written as DNA, the CDR3 is TGCGCCAGCAGCCCGAGGGGGGACTCAGGGTACAATGAGCAGTTCTTC. This translates into CASSPRGDSGYNEQFF.

This sequence joins TRBV11-1 and TRBJ2-4; 7 bases line up with TRBD2. Germline CDR1 reads SGHAT; CDR2 reads FQDESV (reference sequence). The CDR3 is 18 residues long. Trimming removed 5 bases from V and 0 bases from J; junction bases left unmatched: 13. CDR3 nucleotides: TGTGCCAGCAGCCCGAACCTAGCGGCCGAGAGAGCCAAAAACATTCAGTACTTC. Translation: CASSPNLAAERAKNIQYF.

This clonotype was counted only a few times. The chain couples TRBV7-2 to TRBJ2-5; D uncertain. CDR3 length: 15 amino acids. Deletions cut 2 bases from V and 4 bases from J, with 14 bases between. Looked up from germline, CDR1 is SGHTA and CDR2 is FQGNSA. CDR3 DNA sequence: TGTGCCAGCAGCTTACGCCGAGGCCGAGGAGAGACCCAGTACTTC. This gives the protein CASSLRRGRGETQYF.

This clonotype was observed a handful of times. The V gene is TRBV6-1, the J gene TRBJ2-7, with 10 bases lining up with TRBD2. The germline V gene has CDR1 MNHNS and CDR2 SASEGT. The CDR3 runs to 13 residues. V gave up 9 bases and J gave up 5 bases; unmatched junction bases: 7. As DNA, the CDR3 is TGTGCCAGGTCCGGGACTAGCGAAGACGAGCAGTACGTC. Translating gives CARSGTSEDEQYV.

The genes are TRBV5-4 and TRBJ1-1; 9 bases map to TRBD1. With 4 bases clipped from V and 0 bases from J, the junction kept 4 bases outside the gene matches. Germline V CDR1 and CDR2: SGHNT, YYREEE (reference sequence). The CDR3 runs to 15 residues. The CDR3 nucleotides read TGTGCCAGCAGCACAGGACAGGGGCTGAACACTGAAGCTTTCTTT. This translates into CASSTGQGLNTEAFF.

This clonotype was seen a few times. The V call is TRBV4-3, the J call TRBJ1-1; D unresolved. V lost 1 base to trimming and J lost 0 bases, with 12 bases between them. CDR1 LGHNA and CDR2 YSLEER come from the germline V gene. The CDR3 sequence is 16 residues long. CDR3 bases: TGCGCCAGCAGCCAAGCAAGCCCACATTTGAACACTGAAGCTTTCTTT. Translation: CASSQASPHLNTEAFF.